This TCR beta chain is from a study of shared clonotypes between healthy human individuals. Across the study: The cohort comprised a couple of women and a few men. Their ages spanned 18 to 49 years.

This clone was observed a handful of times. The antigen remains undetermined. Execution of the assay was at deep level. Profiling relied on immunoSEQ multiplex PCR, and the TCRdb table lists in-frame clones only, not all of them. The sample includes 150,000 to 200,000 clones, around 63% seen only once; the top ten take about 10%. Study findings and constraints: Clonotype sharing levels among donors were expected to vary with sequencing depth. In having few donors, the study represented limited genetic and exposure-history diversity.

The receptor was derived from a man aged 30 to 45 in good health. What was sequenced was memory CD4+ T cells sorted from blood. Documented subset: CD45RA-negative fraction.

CDR3 protein: CASSEAGQETQYF. DNA of the CDR3: TGTGCCAGCAGTGAAGCGGGCCAAGAGACCCAGTACTTC. The chain uses TRBV2 and TRBJ2-5; D is unresolved. The CDR3 length is 13 residues. Germline values: CDR1 SNHLY, CDR2 FYNNEI. V lost 0 bases and J 1 base, leaving 3 bases between the germline ends.